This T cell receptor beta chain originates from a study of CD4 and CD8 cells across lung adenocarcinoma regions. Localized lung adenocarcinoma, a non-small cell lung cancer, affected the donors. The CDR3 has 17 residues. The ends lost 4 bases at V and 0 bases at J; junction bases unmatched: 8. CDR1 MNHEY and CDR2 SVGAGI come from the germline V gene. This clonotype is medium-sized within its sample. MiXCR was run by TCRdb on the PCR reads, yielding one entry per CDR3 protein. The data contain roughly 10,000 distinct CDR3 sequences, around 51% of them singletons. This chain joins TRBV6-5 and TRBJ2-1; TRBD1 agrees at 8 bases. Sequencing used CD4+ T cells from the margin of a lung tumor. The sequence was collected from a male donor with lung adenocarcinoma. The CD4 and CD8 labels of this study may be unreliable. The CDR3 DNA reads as TGTGCCAGCAGTTCGATAGAAGGGACAGGCTCCTACAATGAGCAGTTCTTC. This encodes CASSSIEGTGSYNEQFF.